These T cell receptor beta chains were read from a single sample in a study of cytotoxic CD8 clonotypes in ibrutinib-treated CLL. Measured with immunoSEQ multiplex PCR; TCRdb has only the in-frame clones, and not every one. In the table there are 150,000 or so clones, about 84% of which are singletons. The sequenced sample was PBMCs, obtained after 36 months of ibrutinib treatment. The receptors were sampled from a human donor with chronic lymphocytic leukemia. The CDR3 runs from the conserved cysteine through the conserved F or W. D genes are given only for firm matches. Not every row has a clone size; where given, it reads once, few, many or a size class.

DNA | CDR3 | J | size | D | V
TGTGCCAGCAGTGGCGAGAGTACGGCTACACCTTACACCTTC | CASSGESTATPYTF | TRBJ1-2 | - | - | TRBV6-4
TGTGCCAGCATTTGGCGGGTAGGGAATCAGCCCCAGCATTTT | CASIWRVGNQPQHF | TRBJ1-5 | - | - | TRBV6-1
TGTGCCAGCACCTCGACGGGACCAGGCTATGGCTACACCTTC | CASTSTGPGYGYTF | TRBJ1-2 | - | - | TRBV25-1
TGTGCCAGCAGTGCTGAGATGAACACTGAAGCTTTCTTT | CASSAEMNTEAFF | TRBJ1-1 | - | - | TRBV2
TGCGCCAGCAGCTTGGAGTCCTTCTCCTACGAGCAGTACTTC | CASSLESFSYEQYF | TRBJ2-7 | - | - | TRBV5-1
TGTGCCTGGAAGGGAACTCGGGGTACCGGGGAGCTGTTTTTT | CAWKGTRGTGELFF | TRBJ2-2 | - | - | TRBV30
TGTGCCACCAGCAGAGACTTAAGCGGGGGGGCTTACGAGCAGTACTTC | CATSRDLSGGAYEQYF | TRBJ2-7 | - | TRBD2 | TRBV15
TGTGCCAGTACCCCCGACAGGGGGCGGGGCACTGAAGCTTTCTTT | CASTPDRGRGTEAFF | TRBJ1-1 | once | TRBD1 | TRBV19
TGCGCCAGCAGGCCTACCGGACGCAATACCTACGAGCAGTACTTC | CASRPTGRNTYEQYF | TRBJ2-7 | - | - | TRBV4-1
TGTGCCAGCAGCCCGAAAGGTTCAGCTAATGAAAAACTGTTTTTT | CASSPKGSANEKLFF | TRBJ1-4 | once | - | TRBV11-1